The rows below give T cell receptor beta chains drawn from one sample of a study of tumor-infiltrating lymphocytes in primary liver carcinoma. TCRdb redid the calling of the multiplex PCR reads with MiXCR, one entry per CDR3 protein. Of about 320,000 distinct CDR3 sequences listed, about three fifths were seen once; the top ten hold about 18%. Source material: peripheral blood. The receptors stem from a woman aged 25 to 39 with primary liver carcinoma and hepatitis B virus infection. CDR3s include the opening cysteine and the closing phenylalanine or tryptophan. Fields, in order: J gene, V gene, clone size, CDR3 protein. Not every row has a clone size; where given, it reads once, few, many or a size class.

TRBJ1-1	TRBV11-3	many	CASKSNENTEAFF
TRBJ2-7	TRBV6-5	.	CASRPSGSSYEQYF
TRBJ1-1	TRBV7-9	few	CASSSQGPTEAFF
TRBJ2-7	TRBV12-3/TRBV12-4	.	CASSLPGGSYEQYF
TRBJ2-3	TRBV11-2	once	CASSRGDIQYF
TRBJ2-3	TRBV5-5	few	CASSLGGGGGSTDTQYF
TRBJ2-1	TRBV28	.	CASIGLAVSSYNEQFF
TRBJ2-1	TRBV7-8	.	CASSSYRAPNSYNEQFF
TRBJ1-2	TRBV5-4	few	CASSRGQSYTF
TRBJ2-2	TRBV12-3/TRBV12-4	few	CASSLGRGTGELFF
TRBJ1-1	TRBV5-6	.	CASSFRRVSTEAFF
.	TRBV11-2	once	CASSPRPVSTDTQHF